The 9 T cell receptor beta chains presented below share a single source sample, sequenced in a study of cytomegalovirus exposure and HLA in healthy donors. PCR was performed using 60 Vbeta and 13 Jbeta primers. Produced via immunoSEQ multiplex PCR; TCRdb's table is partial and in-frame only. The table has 150,000 to 200,000 clones, about 85% seen once. Sequencing used PBMCs. The receptors derive from a male donor in good health and CMV-seropositive.

This chain joins TRBV19 and TRBJ2-7; 12 bases fit TRBD1. Germline V gene data show CDR1 as LNHDA and CDR2 as SQIVND (reference sequence). The length of the CDR3 is 15 residues. The V and J ends lost 5 bases and 6 bases, in that order; junction bases with no gene match: 8. CDR3 nucleotides: TGTGCCAGTAGTGATGCCGGGACAGGGGGCTTCGAGCAGTACTTC. As protein: CASSDAGTGGFEQYF. Complete variable domain (other parts from reference TRBV19 and TRBJ2-7): DGGITQSPKYLFRKEGQNVTLSCEQNLNHDAMYWYRQDPGQGLRLIYYSQIVNDFQKGDIAEGYSVSREKKESFPLTVTSAQKNPTAFYLCASSDAGTGGFEQYFGPGTRLTVT.

The V and J genes are TRBV11-2 and TRBJ1-2; 10 nucleotides agree with TRBD1. Germline V gene sequence: CDR1 SGHAT, CDR2 FQNNGV. The J segment lost 8 bases and the V segment lost 11 bases, leaving 11 bases of the junction unmatched. The CDR3 totals 13 residues. CDR3 residues: CAYERDRGFGYTF. In nucleotides, the CDR3 is TGTGCCTACGAGAGGGACAGGGGATTCGGCTACACCTTC.

This CDR3 reads CASGSNGGYTF. CDR3 in DNA: TGTGCCAGCGGAAGCAACGGGGGCTACACCTTC. The chain carries TRBV6-5 and TRBJ1-2, with unresolved D. V dropped 8 bases and J dropped 8 bases, with 12 bases sitting between them. The germline V gene encodes CDR1 MNHEY and CDR2 SVGAGI. The CDR3 has 11 residues.

In regard to this clone: The junction differs from germline at one of its ends, possibly a read error. The chain has TRBV15 and TRBJ2-2; D not resolved. The CDR3 has 14 residues. Germline-derived CDR1 and CDR2 are LNHNV and YYDKDF (reference sequence). The CDR3 spells CATSGDLNTGELFF. CDR3 bases: TGTGCCACCAGCGGAGACTTGAACACCGGGGAGCTGTTTTTT. The full variable domain, its missing parts supplied by reference TRBV15 and TRBJ2-2, is DAMVIQNPRYQVTQFGKPVTLSCSQTLNHNVMYWYQQKSSQAPKLLFHYYDKDFNNEADTPDNFQSRRPNTSFCFLDIRSPGLGDTAMYLCATSGDLNTGELFFGEGSRLTVL.

The chain combines TRBV4-3 with TRBJ1-5; D is ambiguous. CDR1 and CDR2 from the germline V gene are LGHNA and YSLEER. The V end lost 1 base, the J end lost 4 bases, and 5 bases lay between the germline ends. The CDR3 consists of 13 residues. CDR3 sequence (DNA): TGCGCCAGCAGCCAAGCGCGGAATCAGCCCCAGCATTTT. This codes for CASSQARNQPQHF.

The V and J genes are TRBV5-4 and TRBJ2-5, with D possibly matching TRBD2 (6 bases). CDR3 size: 14 residues. In germline, CDR1 is SGHNT, CDR2 YYREEE (reference sequence). Trimming cost V 6 bases and J 2 bases, with 14 bases left between them. CDR3 sequence (DNA): TGTGCCAGCAACCTCGGTGGGGGGCAAGAGACCCAGTACTTC. Translated: CASNLGGGQETQYF.

V is TRBV19 and J is TRBJ1-1; 10 bases fit TRBD1. V was clipped by 5 bases and J by 1 base; unmatched bases: 1. The germline V gene encodes CDR1 LNHDA and CDR2 SQIVND (reference sequence). There are 14 residues in the CDR3. The CDR3 nucleotides are TGTGCCAGTAGTTGGGACAGGGGGAACACTGAAGCTTTCTTT. This codes for CASSWDRGNTEAFF.

This clone has just one count. The DNA of the CDR3 is TGTGCCAGCTCAATAACAGGATCCAATCAGCCCCAGCATTTT. It specifies CASSITGSNQPQHF. V gene TRBV18 combines with J gene TRBJ1-5; D might be TRBD1 (5 bases). The CDR3 has 14 amino acids. Trimming left V 5 bases short and J 3 bases short, with 11 bases between. Germline V gene sequence: CDR1 KGHSH, CDR2 LQKENI.

The gene calls are TRBV5-6 and TRBJ2-5; D not resolved. From germline, CDR1 is SGHDT and CDR2 YYEEEE. The CDR3 totals 12 residues. The V end lost 2 bases, the J end lost 3 bases, and 5 bases lay between the germline ends. The DNA of the CDR3 is TGTGCCAGCAGCTTTATCGAAGAGACCCAGTACTTC. Its translation: CASSFIEETQYF. Filled out from reference TRBV5-6 and TRBJ2-5, the complete variable domain reads DAGVTQSPTHLIKTRGQQVTLRCSPKSGHDTVSWYQQALGQGPQFIFQYYEEEERQRGNFPDRFSGHQFPNYSSELNVNALLLGDSALYLCASSFIEETQYFGPGTRLLVL.